This T cell receptor (beta chain) came from a study of T cell repertoires in cytomegalovirus infection. Across the whole study: Matching HLA type and CMV infection were both indicated by public TCR beta signatures.

This CDR3 is 16 amino acids long. In germline, CDR1 is SGHTA, CDR2 FQGTGA. V lost 1 base and J lost 4, with 16 bases in between. TCRdb ran MiXCR on the reads and lists one entry per CDR3 protein. The sample yields 680,000 or so distinct CDR3 sequences, about a third seen once. The sample was PBMCs. V gene TRBV7-3 combines with J gene TRBJ1-1; no clear D. This TCR was recovered from a human donor in good health (CMV status not recorded). Some clones in this sample may be carry-over from other donors' samples. CDR3 in amino acids: CASSLNRETFGTEAFF. CDR3 coding DNA: TGTGCCAGCAGCTTAAATCGGGAGACGTTTGGCACTGAAGCTTTCTTT.